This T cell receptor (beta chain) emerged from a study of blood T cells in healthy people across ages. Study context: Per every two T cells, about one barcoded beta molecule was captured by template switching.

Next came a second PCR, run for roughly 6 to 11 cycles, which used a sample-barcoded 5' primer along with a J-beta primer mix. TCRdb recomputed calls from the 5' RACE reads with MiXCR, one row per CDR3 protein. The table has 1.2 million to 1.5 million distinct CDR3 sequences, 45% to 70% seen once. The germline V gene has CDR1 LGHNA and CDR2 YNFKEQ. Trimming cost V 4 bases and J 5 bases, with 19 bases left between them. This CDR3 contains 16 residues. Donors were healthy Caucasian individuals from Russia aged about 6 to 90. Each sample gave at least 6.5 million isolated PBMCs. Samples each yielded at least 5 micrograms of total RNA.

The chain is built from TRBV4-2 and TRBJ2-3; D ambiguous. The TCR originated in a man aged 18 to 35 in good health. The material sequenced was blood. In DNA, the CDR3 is TGTGCCAGCAGCCCAGTTCCTTTAGGTTCGGGAGATACGCAGTATTTT. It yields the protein CASSPVPLGSGDTQYF.